This T cell receptor beta chain was identified in a study of cytomegalovirus exposure and HLA in healthy donors. Study results and limitations: Prediction of most subjects' HLA-A and HLA-B alleles by TCR beta sequences was reportedly accurate. Cytomegalovirus-associated TCR beta chains were listed, numbering 164.

A few counts support this clone. Its antigen remains unknown. The CDR3 is made up of 13 amino acids. CDR1 ENHRY and CDR2 SYGVKD come from the germline V gene. Trimming took off 2 bases at V and 0 bases at J, with 5 bases between the two ends. PCR amplification relied on 60 Vbeta primers (plus 13 Jbeta primers). Original data processing: A later analysis counted around 74 million unique TCR beta chains, around 12 million shared. Profiling relied on immunoSEQ multiplex PCR, and the TCRdb table lists in-frame clones only, not all of them. From that table come the V and J calls and clone size; the DNA was used to work out D and trimming. The profile covers over 110,000 clones, with 82% appearing a single time and 2.5% taken by the ten largest.

Sequencing used PBMCs. The gene calls are TRBV10-3 and TRBJ2-7; unclear D gene. The clonotype was recovered from a male donor in good health and CMV-seronegative. CDR3 nucleotide sequence: TGTGCCATCAGTGAGGTTAGCTCCTACGAGCAGTACTTC. Its translation: CAISEVSSYEQYF.